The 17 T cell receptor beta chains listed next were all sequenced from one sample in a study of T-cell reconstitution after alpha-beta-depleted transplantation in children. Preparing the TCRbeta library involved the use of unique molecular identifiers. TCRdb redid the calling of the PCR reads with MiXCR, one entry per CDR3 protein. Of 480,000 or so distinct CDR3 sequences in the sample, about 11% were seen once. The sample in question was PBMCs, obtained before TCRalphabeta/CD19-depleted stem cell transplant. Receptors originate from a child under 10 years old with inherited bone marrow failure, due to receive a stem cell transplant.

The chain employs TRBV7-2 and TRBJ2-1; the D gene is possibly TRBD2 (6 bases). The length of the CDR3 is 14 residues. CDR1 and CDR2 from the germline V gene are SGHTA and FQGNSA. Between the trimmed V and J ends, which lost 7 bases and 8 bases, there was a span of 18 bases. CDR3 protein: CASNQRNWGDEQFF. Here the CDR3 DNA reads TGTGCCAGCAATCAGCGAAATTGGGGGGATGAGCAGTTCTTC.

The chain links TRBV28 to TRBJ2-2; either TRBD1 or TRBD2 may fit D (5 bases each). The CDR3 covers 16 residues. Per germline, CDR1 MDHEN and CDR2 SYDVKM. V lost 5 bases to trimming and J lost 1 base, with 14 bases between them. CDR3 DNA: TGTGCCAGCAGTCCCGGGACCCTAAAGAACACCGGGGAGCTGTTTTTT. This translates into CASSPGTLKNTGELFF. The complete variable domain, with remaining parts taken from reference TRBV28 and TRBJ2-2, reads DVKVTQSSRYLVKRTGEKVFLECVQDMDHENMFWYRQDPGLGLRLIYFSYDVKMKEKGDIPEGYSVSREKKERFSLILESASTNQTSMYLCASSPGTLKNTGELFFGEGSRLTVL.

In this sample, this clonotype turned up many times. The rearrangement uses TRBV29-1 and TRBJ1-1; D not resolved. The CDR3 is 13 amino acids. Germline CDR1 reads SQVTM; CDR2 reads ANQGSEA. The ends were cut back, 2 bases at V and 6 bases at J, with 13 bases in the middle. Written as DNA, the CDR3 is TGCAGCGTTGAAATATTACGTCTTTCTGAAGCTTTCTTT. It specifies CSVEILRLSEAFF. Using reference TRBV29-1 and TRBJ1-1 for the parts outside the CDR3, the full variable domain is SAVISQKPSRDICQRGTSLTIQCQVDSQVTMMFWYRQQPGQSLTLIATANQGSEATYESGFVIDKFPISRPNLTFSTLTVSNMSPEDSSIYLCSVEILRLSEAFFGQGTRLTVV.

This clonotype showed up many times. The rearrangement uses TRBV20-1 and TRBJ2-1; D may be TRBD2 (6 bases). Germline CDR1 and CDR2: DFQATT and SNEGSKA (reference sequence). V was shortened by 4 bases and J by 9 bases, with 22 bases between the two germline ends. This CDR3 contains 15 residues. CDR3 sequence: CSAKRRREWASEQFF. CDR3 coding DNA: TGCAGTGCTAAAAGGCGGCGGGAATGGGCGAGTGAGCAGTTCTTC.

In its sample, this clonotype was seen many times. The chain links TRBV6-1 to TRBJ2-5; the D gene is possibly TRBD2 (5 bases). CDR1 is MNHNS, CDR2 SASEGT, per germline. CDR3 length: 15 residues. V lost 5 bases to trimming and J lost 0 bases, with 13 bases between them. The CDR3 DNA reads TGTGCCAGCAGTAAACCGAGAGCGGACCAAGAGACCCAGTACTTC. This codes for CASSKPRADQETQYF.

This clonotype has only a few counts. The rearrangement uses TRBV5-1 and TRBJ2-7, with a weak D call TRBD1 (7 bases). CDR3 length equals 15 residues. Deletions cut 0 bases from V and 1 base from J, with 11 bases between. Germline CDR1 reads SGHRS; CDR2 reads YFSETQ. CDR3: CASSLDAGQSYEQYF. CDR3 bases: TGCGCCAGCAGCTTGGATGCGGGACAGTCCTACGAGCAGTACTTC.

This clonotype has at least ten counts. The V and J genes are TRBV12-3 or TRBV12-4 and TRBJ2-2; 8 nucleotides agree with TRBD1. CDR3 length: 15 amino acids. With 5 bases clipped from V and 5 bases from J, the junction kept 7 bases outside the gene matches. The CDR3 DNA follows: TGTGCCAGCAGTCCTGACAGGGGCTGGACCGGGGAGCTGTTTTTT. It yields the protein CASSPDRGWTGELFF.

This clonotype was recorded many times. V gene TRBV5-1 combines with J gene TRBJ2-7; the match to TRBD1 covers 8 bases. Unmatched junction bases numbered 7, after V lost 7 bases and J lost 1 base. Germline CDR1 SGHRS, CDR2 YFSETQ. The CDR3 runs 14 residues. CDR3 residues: CASWDRTLSYEQYF. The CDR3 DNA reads TGCGCCAGCTGGGACAGGACCCTTTCCTACGAGCAGTACTTC.

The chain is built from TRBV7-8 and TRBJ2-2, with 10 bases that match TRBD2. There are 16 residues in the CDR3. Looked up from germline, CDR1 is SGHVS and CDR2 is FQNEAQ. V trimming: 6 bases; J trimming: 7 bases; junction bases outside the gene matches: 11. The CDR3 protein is CASRALSGRDGGELFF. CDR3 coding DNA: TGTGCCAGCAGGGCCCTCAGCGGGAGGGATGGCGGGGAGCTGTTTTTT.

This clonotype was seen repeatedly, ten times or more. The CDR3 is CASSQAGGFYEQYF. The CDR3 DNA is TGCGCCAGCAGCCAGGCTGGCGGGTTTTACGAGCAGTACTTC. V is TRBV4-3 and J is TRBJ2-7, with D tentatively TRBD2 (5 bases). This CDR3 is 14 amino acids long. In germline, CDR1 is LGHNA, CDR2 YSLEER. Trimming shortened V by 3 bases and J by 4 bases, and 13 bases separated the two germline ends.

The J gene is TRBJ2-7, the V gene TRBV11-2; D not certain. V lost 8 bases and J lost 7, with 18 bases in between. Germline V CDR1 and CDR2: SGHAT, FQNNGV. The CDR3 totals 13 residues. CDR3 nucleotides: TGTGCCAGCTTAGACTCCCTGACCTGGGAGCAGTACTTC. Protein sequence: CASLDSLTWEQYF.

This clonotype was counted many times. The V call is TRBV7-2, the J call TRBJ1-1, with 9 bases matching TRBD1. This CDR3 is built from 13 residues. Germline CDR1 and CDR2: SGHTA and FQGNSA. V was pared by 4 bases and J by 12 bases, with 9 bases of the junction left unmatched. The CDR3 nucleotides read TGTGCCAGCAGCTGGGGACAGGGACTGTATCCTTTCTTT. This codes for CASSWGQGLYPFF.

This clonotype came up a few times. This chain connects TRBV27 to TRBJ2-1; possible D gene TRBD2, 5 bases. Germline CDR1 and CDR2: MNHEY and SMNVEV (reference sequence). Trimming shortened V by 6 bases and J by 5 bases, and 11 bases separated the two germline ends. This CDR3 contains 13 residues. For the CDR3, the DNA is TGTGCCAGCAGGCCAATCGGGGACAATGAGCAGTTCTTC. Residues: CASRPIGDNEQFF.

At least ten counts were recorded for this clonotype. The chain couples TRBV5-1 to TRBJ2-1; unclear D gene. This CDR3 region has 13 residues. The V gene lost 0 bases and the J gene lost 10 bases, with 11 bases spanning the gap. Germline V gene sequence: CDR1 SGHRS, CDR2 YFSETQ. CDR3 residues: CASSLAVVNEQFF. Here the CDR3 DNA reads TGCGCCAGCAGCTTGGCCGTGGTAAACGAGCAGTTCTTC.

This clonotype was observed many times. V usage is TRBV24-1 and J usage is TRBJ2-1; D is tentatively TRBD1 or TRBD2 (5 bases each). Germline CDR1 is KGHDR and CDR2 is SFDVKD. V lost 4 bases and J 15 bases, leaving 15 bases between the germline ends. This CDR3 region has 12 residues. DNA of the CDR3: TGTGCCACCAGTGAGCCCGAGGGGCTCTGGTTCTTC. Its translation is CATSEPEGLWFF.

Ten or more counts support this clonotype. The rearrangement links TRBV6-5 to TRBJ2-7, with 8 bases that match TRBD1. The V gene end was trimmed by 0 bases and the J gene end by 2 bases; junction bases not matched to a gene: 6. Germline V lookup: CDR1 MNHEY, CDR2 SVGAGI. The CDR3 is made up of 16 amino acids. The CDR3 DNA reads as TGTGCCAGCAGTTACTCGGCAGGGGGCGGAACCTACGAGCAGTACTTC. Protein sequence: CASSYSAGGGTYEQYF.

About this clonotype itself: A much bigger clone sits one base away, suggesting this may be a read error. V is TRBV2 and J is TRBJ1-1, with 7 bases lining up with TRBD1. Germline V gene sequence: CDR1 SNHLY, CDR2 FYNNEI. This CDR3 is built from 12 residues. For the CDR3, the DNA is TGTGCCAGCAGGACAGGGAGCCCTGAAACTTTCTTT. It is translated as CASRTGSPETFF.